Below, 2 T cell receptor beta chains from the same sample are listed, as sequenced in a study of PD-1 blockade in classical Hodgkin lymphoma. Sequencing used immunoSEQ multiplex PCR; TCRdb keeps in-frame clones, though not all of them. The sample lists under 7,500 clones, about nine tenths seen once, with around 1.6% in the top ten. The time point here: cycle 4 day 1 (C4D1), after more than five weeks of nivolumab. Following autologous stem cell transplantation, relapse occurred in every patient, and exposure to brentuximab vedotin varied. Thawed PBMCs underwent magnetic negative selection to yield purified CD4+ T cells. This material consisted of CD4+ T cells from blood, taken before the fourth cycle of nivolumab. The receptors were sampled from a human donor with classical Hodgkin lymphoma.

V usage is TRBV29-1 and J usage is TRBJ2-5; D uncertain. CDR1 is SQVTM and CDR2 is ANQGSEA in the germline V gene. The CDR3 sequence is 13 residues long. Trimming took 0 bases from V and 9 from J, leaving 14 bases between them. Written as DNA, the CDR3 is TGCAGCGTTGAAGATCGCCCTACTGGCGCCCAGTACTTC. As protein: CSVEDRPTGAQYF.

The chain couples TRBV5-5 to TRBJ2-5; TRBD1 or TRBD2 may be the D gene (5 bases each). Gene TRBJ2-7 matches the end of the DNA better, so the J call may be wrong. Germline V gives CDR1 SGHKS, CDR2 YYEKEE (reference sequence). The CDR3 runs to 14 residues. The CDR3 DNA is TGTGCCAGCAGAACCCCGGGACGGTCCTACGAGCAGTACTTC. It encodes CASRTPGRSYEQYF.